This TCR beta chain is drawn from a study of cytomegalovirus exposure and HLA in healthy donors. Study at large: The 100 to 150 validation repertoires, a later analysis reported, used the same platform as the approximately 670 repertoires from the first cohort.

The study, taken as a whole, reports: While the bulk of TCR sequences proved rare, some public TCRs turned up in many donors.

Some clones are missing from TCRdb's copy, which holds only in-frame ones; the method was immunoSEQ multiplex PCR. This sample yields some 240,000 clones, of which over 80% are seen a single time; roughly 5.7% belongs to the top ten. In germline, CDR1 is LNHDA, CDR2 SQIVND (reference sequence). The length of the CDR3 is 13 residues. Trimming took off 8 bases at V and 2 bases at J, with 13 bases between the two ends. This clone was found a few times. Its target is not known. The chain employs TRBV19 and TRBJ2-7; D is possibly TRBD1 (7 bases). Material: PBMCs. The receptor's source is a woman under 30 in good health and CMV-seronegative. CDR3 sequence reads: CASSQGGPYEQYF. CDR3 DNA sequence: TGTGCCAGTTCCCAGGGGGGACCCTACGAGCAGTACTTC. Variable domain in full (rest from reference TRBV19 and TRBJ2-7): DGGITQSPKYLFRKEGQNVTLSCEQNLNHDAMYWYRQDPGQGLRLIYYSQIVNDFQKGDIAEGYSVSREKKESFPLTVTSAQKNPTAFYLCASSQGGPYEQYFGPGTRLTVT.